This TCR beta chain was profiled in a study of T cell responses to AZD1222 COVID-19 vaccine. Here immunoSEQ multiplex PCR was the method, and the copy in TCRdb shows in-frame clones only, minus some. The table lists some 150,000 clones, about 90% of them singletons. The study, taken as a whole, reports: The reported proportion of spike-specific TCRs targeting unmutated variant regions was nearly half. Possibly, clonal diversity was underestimated; donors were largely white British and included more females. Sampled repertoires all dated from after the peak T cell response. Mapped onto spike, vaccine-associated CD4 TCRs spanned it and were dominant at 160-218 and 743-854.

Germline CDR1 reads MDHEN; CDR2 reads SYDVKM. This CDR3 has 13 residues. To note about this clone: What it binds is not known. One end of the junction does not line up with germline, which may come from a read error.

The chain recombines TRBV28 with TRBJ2-7; 9 bases are a match to TRBD1. This receptor was taken from an adult who received the AZD1222 COVID-19 vaccine. The sample here was peripheral blood, taken 28 days after the second AZD1222 dose. This chain's CDR3 is CASSFENRGPGTF. The CDR3 coding sequence is TGTGCCAGCAGTTTCGAGAACAGGGGGCCCGGGACTTTC.